This entry lists 14 T cell receptor beta chains sequenced from one sample in a study of blood T cell repertoires in COVID-19. Only in-frame clones appear in the TCRdb table, and some are missing; sequencing was by immunoSEQ multiplex PCR. Among some 270,000 clones, 75% to 90% were seen once, and the ten largest hold 0.75% to 0.9%. Material for sequencing was peripheral blood. These receptors were collected from a man aged 25 to 40 with acute or convalescent COVID-19.

The rearrangement uses TRBV29-1 and TRBJ1-1, with 8 bases fitting TRBD1. CDR1 is SQVTM, CDR2 ANQGSEA, per germline. V lost 5 bases and J lost 2; bases outside the gene matches: 13. The CDR3 contains 16 residues. Here the CDR3 DNA reads TGCAGCGTTCAACCCGGGACAGGAACCTACAACACTGAAGCTTTCTTT. This sequence encodes CSVQPGTGTYNTEAFF. The variable domain in full, completed from reference TRBV29-1 and TRBJ1-1, reads SAVISQKPSRDICQRGTSLTIQCQVDSQVTMMFWYRQQPGQSLTLIATANQGSEATYESGFVIDKFPISRPNLTFSTLTVSNMSPEDSSIYLCSVQPGTGTYNTEAFFGQGTRLTVV.

The J gene is TRBJ1-2, the V gene TRBV12-3 or TRBV12-4, with D tentatively TRBD1 (6 bases). V was pared by 5 bases and J by 5 bases, with 9 bases between. The CDR3 spans 12 residues. The CDR3 DNA reads TGTGCCAGCAGTCCCGGACAGTATGGCTACACCTTC. This translates into CASSPGQYGYTF.

This clone is a singleton in its sample. The chain carries TRBV28 and TRBJ1-4; 7 bases map to TRBD1. The junction had 12 bases not matched to a gene; V was cut back by 6 bases and J by 8 bases. CDR1 MDHEN and CDR2 SYDVKM come from the germline V gene. The CDR3 runs 15 residues. The CDR3 sequence: CASRGLTGTSEKLFF. The DNA for the CDR3 is TGTGCCAGCAGAGGGTTGACAGGGACAAGCGAAAAACTGTTTTTT.

V is TRBV5-1 and J is TRBJ1-2; 8 bases map to TRBD1. After removal of 4 bases from V and 8 bases from J, the junction contained 13 bases not matched to a gene. Germline values: CDR1 SGHRS, CDR2 YFSETQ. CDR3 length equals 15 residues. The CDR3 loop reads CASSKGTGVAGGYTF. DNA of the CDR3: TGCGCCAGCAGCAAGGGGACAGGAGTAGCGGGCGGCTACACCTTC.

The CDR3 nucleotides read TGTGCCAGCAGTTTCCTACAACGGGACCCACGCCCCACAGGGTATGGCTACACCTTC. Translating gives CASSFLQRDPRPTGYGYTF. V is TRBV27 and J is TRBJ1-2; TRBD1 is a possible D gene (6 bases). V was shortened by 3 bases and J by 5 bases, with 28 bases between the two germline ends. The CDR3 extends over 19 amino acids. Germline assignment: CDR1 MNHEY and CDR2 SMNVEV (reference sequence).

The chain employs TRBV9 and TRBJ1-6; the match to TRBD1 covers 7 bases. Germline CDR1 SGDLS, CDR2 YYNGEE. The CDR3 has 14 amino acids. The V gene end was trimmed by 4 bases and the J gene end by 7 bases; junction bases not matched to a gene: 5. The CDR3 DNA sequence: TGTGCCAGCAGCTTAACGGACAGGAATTCACCCCTCCACTTT. This encodes CASSLTDRNSPLHF.

The J gene is TRBJ2-5, the V gene TRBV3-1 (or the pseudogene TRBV3-2); TRBD2 aligns across 7 bases. The CDR3 covers 14 residues. V gave up 4 bases and J gave up 3 bases; unmatched junction bases: 5. In germline, CDR1 is LGHDT, CDR2 YNNKEL (reference sequence). The DNA of the CDR3 is TGTGCCAGCAGCCGCGACACTAGCGAAGAGACCCAGTACTTC. Protein: CASSRDTSEETQYF.

This chain joins TRBV5-5 and TRBJ1-2; D is unresolved. The CDR3 runs to 16 residues. Trimming stripped 4 bases from V and 7 bases from J, with 23 bases between. Germline CDR1 and CDR2: SGHKS and YYEKEE (reference sequence). The CDR3 sequence is CASSLERNDGFRGYTF. CDR3 coding DNA: TGTGCCAGCAGCCTCGAGCGAAACGACGGATTTCGTGGCTACACCTTC.

The chain is built from TRBV11-2 and TRBJ2-1; 10 positions agree with TRBD1. Trimming at V came to 0 bases and at J to 3 bases, leaving 5 bases not matched to a gene. The germline V gene encodes CDR1 SGHAT and CDR2 FQNNGV. This CDR3 contains 17 residues. CDR3 amino acids: CASSLEGTGVRYNEQFF. The DNA for the CDR3 is TGTGCCAGCAGCTTAGAGGGGACAGGGGTTCGCTACAATGAGCAGTTCTTC. The full variable domain, in which reference TRBV11-2 and TRBJ2-1 provide the parts outside the CDR3, is EAGVAQSPRYKIIEKRQSVAFWCNPISGHATLYWYQQILGQGPKLLIQFQNNGVVDDSQLPKDRFSAERLKGVDSTLKIQPAKLEDSAVYLCASSLEGTGVRYNEQFFGPGTRLTVL.

V gene TRBV9 combines with J gene TRBJ2-2, with D hard to call. The CDR3 sequence is 17 residues long. Per the germline V gene, CDR1 is SGDLS and CDR2 is YYNGEE. The V end lost 3 bases, the J end lost 0 bases, and 15 bases lay between the germline ends. The CDR3 nucleotides are TGTGCCAGCAGCGGTCCTCTTACGGGTACGAACACCGGGGAGCTGTTTTTT. Its protein product is CASSGPLTGTNTGELFF.

The chain links TRBV7-3 to TRBJ1-5; D gene ambiguous. The V gene's germline CDR1 is SGHTA and CDR2 FQGTGA. V was pared by 1 base and J by 0 bases, with 7 bases between. The CDR3 is made up of 15 amino acids. The CDR3 protein is CASSLNGLSNQPQHF. The DNA of the CDR3 is TGTGCCAGCAGCTTAAATGGCCTTAGCAATCAGCCCCAGCATTTT. The entire variable domain, with the rest obtained from reference TRBV7-3 and TRBJ1-5, is as follows: GAGVSQTPSNKVTEKGKYVELRCDPISGHTALYWYRQSLGQGPEFLIYFQGTGAADDSGLPNDRFFAVRPEGSVSTLKIQRTERGDSAVYLCASSLNGLSNQPQHFGDGTRLSIL.

This clone was recorded only once. The CDR3: CASSRGDSSSIKYGYTF. In DNA, the CDR3 is TGTGCCAGCTCCAGGGGGGACAGCTCTTCGATTAAGTATGGCTACACCTTC. The rearrangement uses TRBV5-8 and TRBJ1-2; 7 bases are shared with TRBD1. The V gene end was trimmed by 7 bases and the J gene end by 5 bases; junction bases not matched to a gene: 20. Germline V lookup: CDR1 SGHTS, CDR2 YDEGEE. The CDR3 has 17 residues.

The chain uses TRBV24-1 and TRBJ2-2; 8 nucleotides align to TRBD1. V was clipped by 2 bases and J by 5 bases; unmatched bases: 9. Per the germline V gene, CDR1 is KGHDR and CDR2 is SFDVKD. The CDR3 loop spans 17 amino acids. CDR3 nucleotide sequence: TGTGCCACCAGTGATTCCGCTTGGGACAGGAGGACCGGGGAGCTGTTTTTT. Encoded protein: CATSDSAWDRRTGELFF.

This chain uses TRBV28 with TRBJ1-4, with TRBD1 as a possible D gene (6 bases). CDR3 length equals 12 residues. Trimming took 7 bases from V and 7 from J, leaving 10 bases between them. Germline V gene sequence: CDR1 MDHEN, CDR2 SYDVKM. CDR3 sequence (DNA): TGTGCCAGCACGACAGGTTCTGAAAAACTGTTTTTT. This gives the protein CASTTGSEKLFF.